What follows are 30 T cell receptor beta chains derived from one specimen sequenced in a study of blood T cell repertoires in COVID-19. Only in-frame clones appear in the TCRdb table, and some are missing; sequencing was by immunoSEQ multiplex PCR. Among around 240,000 clones listed, 86% were seen once. The sample comprised peripheral blood. All receptors come from a woman younger than 45 who had recovered from COVID-19.

The chain joins TRBV9 to TRBJ2-2, with TRBD1 matching over 7 bases. This CDR3 has 16 amino acids. Germline-derived CDR1 and CDR2 are SGDLS and YYNGEE. J lost 0 bases, V lost 3 bases, and 5 bases had no gene match. Here the CDR3 reads CASSGEGQPNTGELFF. The CDR3, as DNA: TGTGCCAGCAGCGGAGAGGGACAGCCGAACACCGGGGAGCTGTTTTTT.

V and J are TRBV6-5 and TRBJ2-3; TRBD1 might be the D (5 bases). Trimming took off 6 bases at V and 0 bases at J, with 10 bases between the two ends. CDR1 and CDR2 (germline): MNHEY, SVGAGI. This CDR3 contains 14 residues. Here the CDR3 reads CASSPRASTDTQYF. In DNA, the CDR3 is TGTGCCAGCAGCCCCAGGGCTAGCACAGATACGCAGTATTTT.

The chain is built from TRBV3-1 (or the pseudogene TRBV3-2) and TRBJ1-5; 11 bases are shared with TRBD1. The germline CDR1 and CDR2 sequences are LGHDT and YNNKEL (reference sequence). With 4 bases clipped from V and 0 bases from J, the junction kept 5 bases outside the gene matches. The CDR3 consists of 17 residues. The CDR3 nucleotides are TGTGCCAGCAGCCCCGGACAGGGGGCGCCTAGCAATCAGCCCCAGCATTTT. Its translation: CASSPGQGAPSNQPQHF.

The chain uses TRBV7-2 and TRBJ2-1; TRBD2 aligns across 9 bases. With 6 bases clipped from V and 5 bases from J, the junction kept 5 bases outside the gene matches. Germline assignment: CDR1 SGHTA and CDR2 FQGNSA. This CDR3 has 14 amino acids. CDR3 sequence reads: CASSAGTSHNEQFF. Written as DNA, the CDR3 is TGTGCCAGCAGTGCCGGGACTAGCCACAATGAGCAGTTCTTC. The whole variable domain, remainder taken from reference TRBV7-2 and TRBJ2-1, is GAGVSQSPSNKVTEKGKDVELRCDPISGHTALYWYRQSLGQGLEFLIYFQGNSAPDKSGLPSDRFSAERTGGSVSTLTIQRTQQEDSAVYLCASSAGTSHNEQFFGPGTRLTVL.

The chain recombines TRBV5-1 with TRBJ1-1, with D maybe TRBD1 (6 bases). The CDR3 sequence is 13 residues long. V was clipped by 5 bases and J by 4 bases, with 12 bases between them. The germline gives CDR1 SGHRS, CDR2 YFSETQ. CDR3 sequence reads: CASRAGGGTEAFF. The CDR3 DNA reads as TGCGCCAGCAGGGCGGGGGGCGGCACTGAAGCTTTCTTT. Full variable domain (missing parts from reference TRBV5-1 and TRBJ1-1): KAGVTQTPRYLIKTRGQQVTLSCSPISGHRSVSWYQQTPGQGLQFLFEYFSETQRNKGNFPGRFSGRQFSNSRSEMNVSTLELGDSALYLCASRAGGGTEAFFGQGTRLTVV.

The chain employs TRBV10-3 and TRBJ1-1, with TRBD1 matching 8 bases. This CDR3 spans 12 amino acids. The germline CDR1 and CDR2 sequences are ENHRY and SYGVKD. J lost 5 bases, V lost 6 bases, and 2 bases had no gene match. CDR3 amino acids: CAIRQGATEAFF. CDR3 coding DNA: TGTGCCATCAGGCAGGGGGCAACTGAAGCTTTCTTT.

This chain joins TRBV6-5 and TRBJ1-6; no clear D gene. Germline V lookup: CDR1 MNHEY, CDR2 SVGAGI. There are 13 residues in the CDR3. The V and J ends lost 5 bases and 7 bases respectively, with 9 bases between them. CDR3 nucleotides: TGTGCCAGCAGTCGACTCCCGAATTCACCCCTCCACTTT. Residues: CASSRLPNSPLHF.

This clone was picked up a small number of times. The rearrangement joins TRBV2 to TRBJ1-6, with a weak D call TRBD1 (5 bases). Germline V gene data show CDR1 as SNHLY and CDR2 as FYNNEI. Trimming stripped 7 bases from V and 7 bases from J, with 11 bases between. The CDR3 loop spans 13 amino acids. The CDR3 bases are TGTGCCAGCAAGTCAGGGATCAATTCACCCCTCCACTTT. It codes for CASKSGINSPLHF.

J is TRBJ2-7 and V is TRBV4-1; TRBD2 aligns across 10 bases. Trimming took 0 bases from V and 0 from J; bases not matched to a gene: 5. CDR3 size: 17 residues. CDR1 MGHRA and CDR2 YSYEKL come from the germline V gene. CDR3 region: CASSQDGGLADSYEQYF. In DNA form, the CDR3 reads TGCGCCAGCAGCCAAGACGGAGGACTAGCGGACTCCTACGAGCAGTACTTC.

The V call is TRBV4-1, the J call TRBJ2-6, with 8 bases aligning to TRBD1. V lost 1 base and J lost 0; bases outside the gene matches: 8. Germline V gene sequence: CDR1 MGHRA, CDR2 YSYEKL. CDR3 length equals 19 residues. The CDR3 DNA is TGCGCCAGCAGCCAAGTAGGCCAGGGGGCTGTCTCTGGGGCCAACGTCCTGACTTTC. Encoded protein: CASSQVGQGAVSGANVLTF.

J is TRBJ2-5 and V is TRBV5-1; 11 bases map to TRBD2. Looked up from germline, CDR1 is SGHRS and CDR2 is YFSETQ. The CDR3 is made up of 20 amino acids. Unmatched junction bases numbered 18, after V lost 0 bases and J lost 5 bases. CDR3 in DNA: TGCGCCAGCAGCTTGGGCTGGGTCGTCCCAACTAGCGGGGGTACCGAGACCCAGTACTTC. This translates into CASSLGWVVPTSGGTETQYF. The complete variable domain, with remaining parts taken from reference TRBV5-1 and TRBJ2-5, reads KAGVTQTPRYLIKTRGQQVTLSCSPISGHRSVSWYQQTPGQGLQFLFEYFSETQRNKGNFPGRFSGRQFSNSRSEMNVSTLELGDSALYLCASSLGWVVPTSGGTETQYFGPGTRLLVL.

The chain joins TRBV30 to TRBJ1-6; D possibly corresponds to TRBD1 (5 bases). Trimming pared 0 bases from V and 7 bases from J, leaving 10 bases between. From germline, CDR1 is GTSNPN and CDR2 SVGIG (reference sequence). This CDR3 comprises 14 residues. For the CDR3, the DNA is TGTGCCTGGAGTGTCCAGGGTAGCAATTCACCCCTCCACTTT. This gives the protein CAWSVQGSNSPLHF.

This chain joins TRBV11-2 and TRBJ2-5; 8 bases agree with TRBD2. Unmatched junction bases numbered 5, after V lost 0 bases and J lost 5 bases. The germline V gene has CDR1 SGHAT and CDR2 FQNNGV. The CDR3 sequence is 15 residues long. The CDR3 DNA reads TGTGCCAGCAGCTTAGATTCGTCGGGGGGGGAGACCCAGTACTTC. Its protein product is CASSLDSSGGETQYF.

The gene calls are TRBV29-1 and TRBJ1-1, with TRBD1 matching 8 bases. J was trimmed by 1 base and V by 6 bases; bases with no gene match: 4. This CDR3 comprises 13 residues. The germline V gene encodes CDR1 SQVTM and CDR2 ANQGSEA. CDR3 sequence: CSVRGQGNTEAFF. The CDR3 DNA reads as TGCAGCGTCAGGGGGCAGGGGAACACTGAAGCTTTCTTT.

This sequence joins TRBV9 and TRBJ1-3; D remains unclear. Trimming stripped 0 bases from V and 1 base from J, with 14 bases between. In germline, CDR1 is SGDLS, CDR2 YYNGEE. This CDR3 spans 17 amino acids. The CDR3 nucleotides are TGTGCCAGCAGCGTAGAGGGCCCGAGGGCATCTGGAAACACCATATATTTT. It specifies CASSVEGPRASGNTIYF.

CDR3 nucleotide sequence: TGTGCCACCCTAGCGATTTACGAGCAGTACTTC. The encoded protein is CATLAIYEQYF. The chain has TRBV6-5 and TRBJ2-7; D is possibly TRBD2 (6 bases). V shed 10 bases and J shed 4 bases, with 11 bases lying between them. The CDR3 is 11 amino acids. Germline CDR1 MNHEY, CDR2 SVGAGI.

V gene TRBV19 combines with J gene TRBJ2-1, with TRBD1 matching 7 bases. V trimming: 4 bases; J trimming: 2 bases; junction bases outside the gene matches: 2. This CDR3 has 14 residues. Per the germline V gene, CDR1 is LNHDA and CDR2 is SQIVND (reference sequence). Here the CDR3 reads CASSRGGTYNEQFF. DNA of the CDR3: TGTGCCAGTAGTAGAGGGGGCACCTACAATGAGCAGTTCTTC.

The chain has TRBV30 and TRBJ2-1; D is possibly TRBD2 (7 bases). Germline assignment: CDR1 GTSNPN and CDR2 SVGIG (reference sequence). This CDR3 is built from 17 residues. The V end was cut by 0 bases, the J end by 4 bases, with 19 bases between. CDR3 loop: CAWSVTVRGGVYNEQFF. The CDR3 nucleotides read TGTGCCTGGAGTGTAACTGTCCGAGGGGGGGTATACAATGAGCAGTTCTTC.

This clone showed up just a few times. V and J are TRBV19 and TRBJ1-2; D may be TRBD1 (6 bases). Trimming took 1 base from V and 1 from J, leaving 7 bases between them. CDR3 size: 14 residues. Germline assignment: CDR1 LNHDA and CDR2 SQIVND (reference sequence). CDR3: CASSIVQGNYGYTF. CDR3 sequence (DNA): TGTGCCAGTAGTATAGTACAGGGTAACTATGGCTACACCTTC.

This clone has more than one count but fewer than ten. V gene TRBV7-8 combines with J gene TRBJ1-5; D gene uncertain. The germline V gene has CDR1 SGHVS and CDR2 FQNEAQ. The CDR3 is made up of 13 amino acids. The ends were cut back, 5 bases at V and 7 bases at J, with 12 bases in the middle. CDR3 nucleotide sequence: TGTGCCAGCAGCCAGCGGTGGAAACAGCCCCAGCATTTT. It specifies CASSQRWKQPQHF.

This chain links TRBV7-8 with TRBJ1-3; no clear D. Germline CDR1 and CDR2: SGHVS and FQNEAQ. Trimming took off 11 bases at V and 0 bases at J, with 14 bases between the two ends. This CDR3 spans 14 amino acids. In DNA form, the CDR3 reads TGTGCCCCCCCGCGGGCAGACTCTGGAAACACCATATATTTT. As protein: CAPPRADSGNTIYF.

This clone was recorded once. The V and J genes are TRBV25-1 and TRBJ2-4; TRBD1 matches at 11 bases. This CDR3 has 15 residues. In germline, CDR1 is MGHDK, CDR2 SYGVNS. V lost 6 bases to trimming and J lost 0 bases; unmatched junction nucleotides: 1. The CDR3 DNA sequence: TGTGCCAGCAGCGGACAGGGGGCAGCCAAAAACATTCAGTACTTC. It yields the protein CASSGQGAAKNIQYF.

The gene calls are TRBV27 and TRBJ2-5, with D tentatively TRBD1 (6 bases). V lost 6 bases, J lost 0 bases, and 20 bases lay in between. Germline V CDR1 and CDR2: MNHEY, SMNVEV (reference sequence). This CDR3 comprises 17 residues. As DNA, the CDR3 is TGTGCCAGCAGATTGAGCCCCGCCACAGGGTACCAAGAGACCCAGTACTTC. This encodes CASRLSPATGYQETQYF.

This clone was seen a few times. The chain employs TRBV6-1 and TRBJ1-6; maybe TRBD1 (5 bases). V lost 3 bases and J lost 7, with 7 bases in between. Germline CDR1 and CDR2: MNHNS and SASEGT. This CDR3 has 13 residues. CDR3 sequence: CASSDTGNSPLHF. The CDR3 coding sequence is TGTGCCAGCAGTGATACAGGAAATTCACCCCTCCACTTT.

This clone has a single count. The J gene is TRBJ2-3, the V gene TRBV19; 7 bases map to TRBD1. The CDR3 covers 18 residues. Germline values: CDR1 LNHDA, CDR2 SQIVND (reference sequence). The V gene end was trimmed by 0 bases and the J gene end by 3 bases; junction bases not matched to a gene: 12. DNA for the CDR3: TGTGCCAGTAGTATAGACCCCACGCCAGCAGGGGGTACAGATACGCAGTATTTT. Translated, it gives CASSIDPTPAGGTDTQYF.

The chain links TRBV7-9 to TRBJ1-2; D is ambiguous. In germline, CDR1 is SEHNR, CDR2 FQNEAQ (reference sequence). V was clipped by 5 bases and J by 2 bases, with 24 bases between them. The CDR3 contains 18 residues. CDR3 in amino acids: CASSTTPRQRGKNYGYTF. As DNA, the CDR3 is TGTGCCAGCAGCACCACCCCACGCCAACGAGGGAAAAACTATGGCTACACCTTC.

This sequence joins TRBV19 and TRBJ1-4, with D possibly being TRBD1 (5 bases). CDR3 size: 14 residues. V lost 7 bases to trimming and J lost 7 bases, with 16 bases between them. Germline CDR1 reads LNHDA; CDR2 reads SQIVND (reference sequence). The CDR3 sequence is CASKSPGVREKLFF. In DNA form, the CDR3 reads TGTGCCAGTAAGTCGCCGGGGGTTCGTGAAAAACTGTTTTTT.

This rearrangement joins TRBV27 to TRBJ2-2; 16 nucleotides align to TRBD2. This CDR3 has 17 amino acids. Germline loops: CDR1 MNHEY, CDR2 SMNVEV (reference sequence). V shed 6 bases and J 5 bases; nucleotides not matched to a gene: 6. CDR3: CASSKGTSGGATGELFF. CDR3 sequence (DNA): TGTGCCAGCAGCAAGGGGACTAGCGGGGGGGCGACCGGGGAGCTGTTTTTT.

This rearrangement joins TRBV6-5 to TRBJ1-4; 7 bases map to TRBD1. Germline V gives CDR1 MNHEY, CDR2 SVGAGI. CDR3 length equals 16 residues. V lost 2 bases, J lost 1 base, and 4 bases stayed unmatched. In nucleotides, the CDR3 is TGTGCCAGCAGTTACGGGAACAGGGGAACTAATGAAAAACTGTTTTTT. As protein: CASSYGNRGTNEKLFF.

The chain joins TRBV5-1 to TRBJ2-5; D unclear. Germline V lookup: CDR1 SGHRS, CDR2 YFSETQ. The CDR3 runs 14 residues. V shed 0 bases and J shed 2 bases, with 8 bases lying between them. CDR3 sequence (DNA): TGCGCCAGCAGCTTGGGAGCTTCTCAAGAGACCCAGTACTTC. As protein: CASSLGASQETQYF.